This TCR beta chain was captured by sequencing in a study of vaccination effects on CD4 cells after COVID-19. Study-wide background: After 1.5 million to 2 million PBMC were placed in each well, they were cultured with 8.5 to 10 IU/ml IL-2 and approximately 10 ug/ml peptides.

Worth noting for this clone: Its antigen is undetermined.

Cultured cells yielded isolated CD4+ T cells after nine to ten days. Each person got two doses of an mRNA SARS-CoV-2 vaccine, BNT162b2 or mRNA-1273. The authors replaced half the medium with IL-2 medium on days 3 and 7. This table comes from immunoSEQ multiplex PCR, and its TCRdb copy is limited to in-frame clones, with some not included. Of roughly 45,000 clones detected, around 70% appear once; the ten largest clones hold 9.5% to 10%. The CDR3 loop spans 18 amino acids. Germline CDR1 LNHDA, CDR2 SQIVND (reference sequence). Losses at the gene ends were 4 bases for V and 7 bases for J; bases not matched to a gene: 16.

This receptor was taken from a human donor who received a COVID-19 vaccine. The genes are TRBV19 and TRBJ1-5; TRBD1 agrees at 10 bases. The starting material was CD4+ T cells from PBMCs cultured without peptide, obtained after COVID-19 vaccination. As DNA, the CDR3 is TGTGCCAGTAGTACCGGTGGGACAGGGGTTAGTGGTGAGCAGCCCCAGCATTTT. Translation: CASSTGGTGVSGEQPQHF.